The 9 T cell receptor beta chains below were found in one sample sequenced in a study of T cell responses to AZD1222 COVID-19 vaccine (TCRdb year 2021). According to the study, the label for this sample's time point signals: baseline before first vaccination. Receptors were amplified or captured by the immunoSEQ multiplex PCR assay. Entries here come from immuneACCESS through TCRdb and include only in-frame sequences with V and J called. Some clones fail to appear in such tables; in the studies checked, an unresolved V gene covers under half of the shortfall, and the cause of the remainder is unknown. The sample table lists tens of thousands of clones, roughly 87% of them with a count of one. Under 6.5% of the sample goes to the ten largest clones. The source was peripheral blood, collected on day 0 of AZD1222 vaccination. The receptor set was obtained from an adult in good health.

This chain uses TRBV7-2 with TRBJ2-1; perhaps TRBD1 as D (5 bases). Trimming stripped 3 bases from V and 10 bases from J, with 13 bases between. The V gene's germline CDR1 is SGHTA and CDR2 FQGNSA. The CDR3 consists of 13 residues. CDR3 protein: CASSLGPQREQFF. The DNA of the CDR3 is TGTGCCAGCAGCTTGGGGCCCCAGAGGGAGCAGTTCTTC.

The chain joins TRBV27 to TRBJ1-5, with D perhaps TRBD1 (6 bases). CDR1 is MNHEY and CDR2 is SMNVEV in the germline V gene (reference sequence). The CDR3 sequence is 15 residues long. Trimming cost V 2 bases and J 4 bases, with 12 bases left between them. The CDR3 coding sequence is TGTGCCAGCAGTTTAGGTGGACAGCCTAATCAGCCCCAGCATTTT. Its protein is CASSLGGQPNQPQHF.

This chain uses TRBV18 with TRBJ1-1, with unresolved D. Deletions cut 2 bases from V and 2 bases from J, with 12 bases between. The CDR3 covers 15 residues. Germline assignment: CDR1 KGHSH and CDR2 LQKENI. CDR3 sequence: CASSPRETDNTEAFF. The CDR3 nucleotides read TGTGCCAGCTCACCAAGAGAGACCGATAACACTGAAGCTTTCTTT. Complete variable domain (other parts from reference TRBV18 and TRBJ1-1): NAGVMQNPRHLVRRRGQEARLRCSPMKGHSHVYWYRQLPEEGLKFMVYLQKENIIDESGMPKERFSAEFPKEGPSILRIQQVVRGDSAAYFCASSPRETDNTEAFFGQGTRLTVV.

The chain carries TRBV12-5 and TRBJ2-1; 10 bases map to TRBD1. V dropped 4 bases and J dropped 8; count of bases not matched to a gene: 2. The CDR3 has 13 residues. Germline values: CDR1 LGHNT, CDR2 FRNRAP. The CDR3 region has the DNA TGTGCTAGTGGTTCGGGACAGGGGTATGAGCAGTTCTTC. Translation: CASGSGQGYEQFF.

This chain joins TRBV11-2 and TRBJ1-1; unclear D gene. CDR1 is SGHAT, CDR2 FQNNGV, per germline. Trimming cost V 6 bases and J 3 bases, with 5 bases left between them. This CDR3 region has 11 residues. The CDR3 DNA sequence: TGTGCCAGCAGTATTTACACTGAAGCTTTCTTT. This encodes CASSIYTEAFF.

J is TRBJ2-7 and V is TRBV3-1 (or the pseudogene TRBV3-2); possible D gene TRBD1, 6 bases. The germline CDR1 and CDR2 sequences are LGHDT and YNNKEL (reference sequence). The V end lost 6 bases, the J end lost 3 bases, and 12 bases lay between the germline ends. The CDR3 totals 13 residues. The CDR3 is CASRPTGSYEQYF. The CDR3 bases are TGTGCCAGCAGACCTACAGGGAGCTACGAGCAGTACTTC.

The chain uses TRBV5-1 and TRBJ2-6; 11 bases are shared with TRBD1. CDR1 SGHRS and CDR2 YFSETQ come from the germline V gene. V lost 4 bases to trimming and J lost 4 bases; unmatched junction nucleotides: 7. The CDR3 spans 17 residues. This chain's CDR3 is CASSEGQGAQGANVLTF. CDR3 in DNA: TGCGCCAGCAGCGAAGGACAGGGGGCTCAAGGGGCCAACGTCCTGACTTTC.

The chain is built from TRBV11-2 and TRBJ2-7; 8 bases fit TRBD1. This CDR3 contains 16 residues. Germline CDR1 and CDR2: SGHAT and FQNNGV. V lost 5 bases to trimming and J lost 4 bases; unmatched junction nucleotides: 13. CDR3 in DNA: TGTGCCAGCAGCCCGTTAAACCGGGACAGGATGTACGAGCAGTACTTC. Encoded protein: CASSPLNRDRMYEQYF.

CDR3 bases: TGTGCCAGCAGTTCGTCTAGCGGGAGGGCCCTTGAGCAGTTCTTC. It encodes CASSSSSGRALEQFF. The chain has TRBV27 and TRBJ2-1; 12 nucleotides align to TRBD2. The CDR3 covers 15 residues. Per the germline V gene, CDR1 is MNHEY and CDR2 is SMNVEV (reference sequence). The junction had 7 bases not matched to a gene; V was cut back by 4 bases and J by 9 bases.